This T cell receptor (beta chain) stems from a study of PD-1 blockade in classical Hodgkin lymphoma. Study results and limitations: Newly diagnosed patients were reported to exhibit reduced baseline TCR diversity relative to healthy donors.

A remark on this clone: What it recognizes is unknown.

Assay used: immunoSEQ multiplex PCR; TCRdb lists only in-frame clones, some missing. This sample carries roughly 77,000 clones, more than 85% of them seen once, and the ten largest clones take roughly 2.6%. As to time point: newly diagnosed, previously untreated cHL patient sample. Comparison came from newly diagnosed, untreated classical Hodgkin lymphoma PBMCs. The origin of this receptor is a human donor with classical Hodgkin lymphoma. Sample: peripheral blood mononuclear cells (PBMCs).

The CDR3 reads CASSQESSIRKYEAFF. Here the CDR3 DNA reads TGCGCCAGCAGCCAAGAATCGAGCATAAGGAAGTATGAAGCTTTCTTT. The J gene is TRBJ1-1, the V gene TRBV4-1; D is undetermined. V was clipped by 0 bases and J by 7 bases, with 18 bases between them. CDR1 is MGHRA and CDR2 is YSYEKL in the germline V gene. CDR3 length: 16 residues.